The 25 T cell receptor beta chains given below trace back to one sample, sequenced in a study of T cells in Graves' hyperthyroidism and ophthalmopathy. Amplified regions were TCR beta CDR3 sequences from RNA transcripts. In the first-round RT-PCR of the TCR CDR3, the HTBI primer set was used. TCRdb re-called the multiplex PCR reads with MiXCR, one entry per CDR3 protein. The data contain hundreds of thousands of distinct CDR3 sequences, around 15% of them singletons. Sequencing was done on a sample of blood. The receptor set was obtained from a man younger than 35 with Graves' ophthalmopathy.

This clonotype has ten or more counts. The chain has TRBV7-8 and TRBJ2-1; D not certain. The V and J ends lost 2 bases and 10 bases respectively, with 12 bases between them. Germline V gene data show CDR1 as SGHVS and CDR2 as FQNEAQ. The CDR3 runs to 13 residues. CDR3 loop: CASSLSPHEEQFF. The CDR3, as DNA: TGTGCCAGCAGCTTATCCCCCCACGAAGAGCAGTTCTTC. Using reference TRBV7-8 and TRBJ2-1 for the parts outside the CDR3, the full variable domain is GAGVSQSPRYKVAKRGQDVALRCDPISGHVSLFWYQQALGQGPEFLTYFQNEAQLDKSGLPSDRFFAERPEGSVSTLKIQRTQQEDSAVYLCASSLSPHEEQFFGPGTRLTVL.

This clonotype was detected ten times or more. The chain's CDR3 is CASSRALNQPQHF. The CDR3 DNA follows: TGTGCCAGCAGCCGAGCGCTTAATCAGCCCCAGCATTTT. The chain is built from TRBV5-5 and TRBJ1-5; D ambiguous. From germline, CDR1 is SGHKS and CDR2 YYEKEE (reference sequence). The CDR3 runs 13 residues. The V and J ends lost 4 bases and 4 bases respectively, with 9 bases between them. Filled out from reference TRBV5-5 and TRBJ1-5, the complete variable domain reads DAGVTQSPTHLIKTRGQQVTLRCSPISGHKSVSWYQQVLGQGPQFIFQYYEKEERGRGNFPDRFSARQFPNYSSELNVNALLLGDSALYLCASSRALNQPQHFGDGTRLSIL.

This clonotype turned up a few times. The gene calls are TRBV24-1 and TRBJ2-1; 8 bases match TRBD1. Germline CDR1 is KGHDR and CDR2 is SFDVKD. CDR3 length: 13 residues. The ends lost 8 bases at V and 6 bases at J; junction bases unmatched: 5. CDR3 in DNA: TGTGCCACCACCGGGACAGGTGGCAATGAGCAGTTCTTC. It translates to CATTGTGGNEQFF.

This clonotype has just a few counts. V and J are TRBV18 and TRBJ1-2, with a possible D match to TRBD1 (5 bases). The V gene's germline CDR1 is KGHSH and CDR2 LQKENI. This CDR3 is built from 16 residues. V was clipped by 3 bases and J by 2 bases, with 16 bases between them. This CDR3 is CASSPAGTPSNYGYTF. The CDR3, as DNA: TGTGCCAGCTCACCTGCCGGGACCCCATCCAACTATGGCTACACCTTC. Combining the CDR3 with reference TRBV18 and TRBJ1-2 gives the whole variable domain NAGVMQNPRHLVRRRGQEARLRCSPMKGHSHVYWYRQLPEEGLKFMVYLQKENIIDESGMPKERFSAEFPKEGPSILRIQQVVRGDSAAYFCASSPAGTPSNYGYTFGSGTRLTVV.

The chain employs TRBV27 and TRBJ2-1, with unresolved D. With 4 bases removed from V and 10 bases from J, the gap between germline ends came to 11 bases. This CDR3 comprises 12 residues. Germline assignment: CDR1 MNHEY and CDR2 SMNVEV (reference sequence). CDR3 loop: CASSSPDWEQFF. Here the CDR3 DNA reads TGTGCCAGCAGTTCACCGGATTGGGAGCAGTTCTTC.

This clonotype occurred many times. The chain links TRBV3-1 to TRBJ2-1; 10 nucleotides align to TRBD2. The CDR3 has 16 residues. The junction had 3 bases not matched to a gene; V was cut back by 2 bases and J by 2 bases. Looked up from germline, CDR1 is LGHDT and CDR2 is YNNKEL (reference sequence). The CDR3 loop is CASSQRGTSAYNEQFF. The CDR3 DNA follows: TGTGCCAGCAGCCAAAGGGGGACTAGCGCCTACAATGAGCAGTTCTTC.

A few counts support this clonotype. J is TRBJ2-1 and V is TRBV4-1; TRBD1 agrees at 9 bases. CDR1 and CDR2 (germline): MGHRA, YSYEKL. This CDR3 is 15 amino acids long. V lost 0 bases and J lost 8; bases outside the gene matches: 5. As DNA, the CDR3 is TGCGCCAGCAGCCAAGATGCGACAGGGGGGGATGAGCAGTTCTTC. Translation: CASSQDATGGDEQFF.

This clonotype was picked up many times. V and J are TRBV5-4 and TRBJ2-7, with D unresolved. Trimming removed 3 bases at V and 7 bases at J, with 11 bases between. The CDR3 has 12 amino acids. In germline, CDR1 is SGHNT, CDR2 YYREEE (reference sequence). The CDR3 DNA reads as TGTGCCAGCAGCTCTGATCTGGGGGAGCAGTACTTC. This encodes CASSSDLGEQYF.

The chain uses TRBV30 and TRBJ2-2; 9 positions match TRBD2. Germline V gene lookup returns CDR1 GTSNPN and CDR2 SVGIG (reference sequence). The CDR3 runs to 14 residues. V lost 6 bases to trimming and J lost 5 bases; unmatched junction nucleotides: 7. CDR3 loop: CACDSGRGTGELFF. The CDR3 DNA is TGTGCCTGCGATAGCGGGAGAGGGACCGGGGAGCTGTTTTTT. The full variable domain, with the rest looked up from reference TRBV30 and TRBJ2-2, is SQTIHQWPATLVQPVGSPLSLECTVEGTSNPNLYWYRQAAGRGLQLLFYSVGIGQISSEVPQNLSASRPQDRQFILSSKKLLLSDSGFYLCACDSGRGTGELFFGEGSRLTVL.

This chain links TRBV7-9 with TRBJ2-2; tentative D call: TRBD2 (5 bases). The CDR3 runs to 14 residues. V lost 7 bases and J lost 3, with 12 bases in between. Germline V gene data show CDR1 as SEHNR and CDR2 as FQNEAQ (reference sequence). The CDR3 protein is CASTPGIDTGELFF. The CDR3 DNA sequence: TGTGCCAGCACTCCGGGAATAGACACCGGGGAGCTGTTTTTT.

The table lists this clonotype with many counts. This sequence joins TRBV3-1 and TRBJ2-5; TRBD2 aligns across 11 bases. V lost 1 base to trimming and J lost 2 bases; unmatched junction nucleotides: 6. Germline values: CDR1 LGHDT, CDR2 YNNKEL (reference sequence). The CDR3 has 17 amino acids. The CDR3 spells CASSQGTLAGDQETQYF. The CDR3 bases are TGTGCCAGCAGCCAAGGCACACTAGCGGGGGATCAAGAGACCCAGTACTTC.

This clonotype was detected many times. The V gene is TRBV11-2, the J gene TRBJ2-1, with D perhaps TRBD1 or TRBD2 (5 bases each). The V gene's germline CDR1 is SGHAT and CDR2 FQNNGV. The CDR3 runs 13 residues. V shed 5 bases and J shed 15 bases, with 20 bases lying between them. CDR3 protein: CASSPPSARGRFF. The CDR3 nucleotides are TGTGCCAGCAGCCCCCCGTCAGCCCGGGGCAGGTTCTTC. Drawing the rest from reference TRBV11-2 and TRBJ2-1, the complete variable domain is EAGVAQSPRYKIIEKRQSVAFWCNPISGHATLYWYQQILGQGPKLLIQFQNNGVVDDSQLPKDRFSAERLKGVDSTLKIQPAKLEDSAVYLCASSPPSARGRFFGPGTRLTVL.

This clonotype was seen more than once but under ten times. This clone may be a read error of a much larger clone one base away. The conserved phenylalanine or tryptophan normally closing the CDR3 is absent here, so this likely arose from a read error. The V call is TRBV7-9, the J call TRBJ2-3; either TRBD1 or TRBD2 may supply D (6 bases each). Trimming pared 3 bases from V and 0 bases from J, leaving 13 bases between. Germline V gives CDR1 SEHNR, CDR2 FQNEAQ (reference sequence). CDR3 length: 16 residues. In DNA, the CDR3 is TGTGCCAGCAGCTTGGACACAGGGACTAGCACAGATACGCAGTATCTT. Protein product: CASSLDTGTSTDTQYL.

This clonotype was detected ten times or more. The rearrangement joins TRBV24-1 to TRBJ2-1; 12 bases line up with TRBD2. The CDR3 loop spans 16 amino acids. The V gene's germline CDR1 is KGHDR and CDR2 SFDVKD. V was clipped by 3 bases and J by 3 bases; unmatched bases: 2. CDR3 sequence reads: CATSDPSGGVYNEQFF. The CDR3 bases are TGTGCCACCAGTGATCCTAGCGGGGGGGTCTACAATGAGCAGTTCTTC.

Comment on this clonotype: A much larger clone differs from this one at a single base, so this may be a read error. This sequence joins TRBV7-6 and TRBJ2-7; 8 bases line up with TRBD1. The DNA end is a closer match to TRBJ2-1, so the J assignment may be wrong. This CDR3 is 16 amino acids long. Per germline, CDR1 SGHVS and CDR2 FNYEAQ. The CDR3 is CASSDWAGTGRYEQFF. Written as DNA, the CDR3 is TGTGCCAGCAGCGATTGGGCCGGGACAGGCCGCTACGAGCAGTTCTTC.

This clonotype was counted ten times or more. The chain carries TRBV20-1 and TRBJ2-5; 11 bases match TRBD2. CDR3 length: 13 residues. CDR1 and CDR2 from the germline V gene are DFQATT and SNEGSKA (reference sequence). J gave up 5 bases and V 6 bases, and 5 bases lay outside the gene matches. The CDR3 bases are TGCAGTGCCGCCCTAGCGGGAGGTGAGACCCAGTACTTC. Protein sequence: CSAALAGGETQYF.

This clonotype has at least ten counts. This rearrangement joins TRBV20-1 to TRBJ2-1; 10 bases agree with TRBD2. The germline V gene encodes CDR1 DFQATT and CDR2 SNEGSKA (reference sequence). This CDR3 spans 16 amino acids. The trim removed 0 bases at V and 9 bases at J, leaving 11 bases unmatched. The CDR3 nucleotides are TGCAGTGCTAGAGATTGCATCCTAGCGGGGGACTGTGAGCAGTTCTTC. Translated: CSARDCILAGDCEQFF.

This clonotype was detected a few times. This rearrangement joins TRBV7-6 to TRBJ2-2; the D gene could be TRBD1 or TRBD2 (6 bases each). Germline loops: CDR1 SGHVS, CDR2 FNYEAQ. CDR3 size: 15 residues. V was shortened by 0 bases and J by 3 bases, with 8 bases between the two germline ends. The CDR3 region is CASSLAGGHTGELFF. CDR3 sequence (DNA): TGTGCCAGCAGCTTAGCCGGGGGCCACACCGGGGAGCTGTTTTTT.

Notes on this clonotype: A read error may explain this, as a much larger clone is one base away. The V and J genes are TRBV9 and TRBJ2-3, with TRBD2 matching 7 bases. This CDR3 has 15 amino acids. Germline V lookup: CDR1 SGDLS, CDR2 YYNGEE. The trim removed 2 bases at V and 8 bases at J, leaving 11 bases unmatched. CDR3 sequence: CASSVFGGGAGTQYF. In DNA, the CDR3 is TGTGCCAGCAGCGTGTTTGGGGGGGGAGCAGGTACGCAGTATTTT. Full variable domain (outside the CDR3, taken from reference TRBV9 and TRBJ2-3): DSGVTQTPKHLITATGQRVTLRCSPRSGDLSVYWYQQSLDQGLQFLIQYYNGEERAKGNILERFSAQQFPDLHSELNLSSLELGDSALYFCASSVFGGGAGTQYFGPGTRLTVL.

In this sample, this clonotype turned up many times. The V gene is TRBV20-1, the J gene TRBJ2-2, with 9 bases that match TRBD2. The length of the CDR3 is 16 residues. J gave up 1 base and V 3 bases, and 6 bases lay outside the gene matches. Germline CDR1 is DFQATT and CDR2 is SNEGSKA (reference sequence). The CDR3 region is CSASTLAGLNTGELFF. CDR3 DNA: TGCAGTGCTAGCACCCTAGCGGGATTGAACACCGGGGAGCTGTTTTTT.

This clonotype was seen a handful of times. The V and J genes are TRBV5-8 and TRBJ1-2; 8 positions match TRBD1. In germline, CDR1 is SGHTS, CDR2 YDEGEE. Unmatched junction bases numbered 6, after V lost 5 bases and J lost 3 bases. CDR3 length equals 14 residues. Here the CDR3 DNA reads TGTGCCAGCAGAACCGGACAGGGATACTATGGCTACACCTTC. Protein: CASRTGQGYYGYTF. Filled out from reference TRBV5-8 and TRBJ1-2, the complete variable domain reads EAGVTQSPTHLIKTRGQQATLRCSPISGHTSVYWYQQALGLGLQFLLWYDEGEERNRGNFPPRFSGRQFPNYSSELNVNALELEDSALYLCASRTGQGYYGYTFGSGTRLTVV.

There are many counts of this clonotype. The CDR3 DNA sequence: TGTGCCAGCAGTCGGGGACAGGGGGACATCCCCTACGAGCAGTACTTC. The encoded protein is CASSRGQGDIPYEQYF. The chain recombines TRBV27 with TRBJ2-7, with 11 bases that match TRBD1. The CDR3 runs to 16 residues. The V and J ends lost 5 bases and 2 bases, in that order; junction bases with no gene match: 8. Germline V gives CDR1 MNHEY, CDR2 SMNVEV (reference sequence).

The chain carries TRBV25-1 and TRBJ1-4; TRBD1 agrees at 11 bases. CDR3 size: 16 residues. V was pared by 7 bases and J by 8 bases, with 12 bases of the junction left unmatched. The germline V gene has CDR1 MGHDK and CDR2 SYGVNS. The CDR3 spells CASKGQGASLREKLFF. The CDR3 coding sequence is TGTGCCAGCAAAGGACAGGGGGCGAGTTTGCGGGAAAAACTGTTTTTT.

This clonotype was seen at least ten times. The CDR3 here is CASSPQRVGLKAFF. The CDR3 DNA reads TGTGCCAGCAGTCCCCAGAGGGTAGGACTTAAAGCTTTCTTT. The chain links TRBV6-1 to TRBJ1-1, with D unresolved. The length of the CDR3 is 14 residues. The germline CDR1 and CDR2 sequences are MNHNS and SASEGT. Between the trimmed V and J ends, which lost 5 bases and 9 bases, there was a span of 19 bases.

Only a few counts were recorded for this clonotype. The DNA of the CDR3 is TGTGCCAGCAGGGAGGGACAGCGGCTCCAAGAGACCCAGTACTTC. It specifies CASREGQRLQETQYF. V is TRBV6-1 and J is TRBJ2-5, with D perhaps matching TRBD1 (7 bases). The CDR3 length is 15 residues. The germline CDR1 and CDR2 sequences are MNHNS and SASEGT. V was pared by 6 bases and J by 1 base, with 15 bases between.